The 10 T cell receptor beta chains below all came from one sample that was sequenced in a study of human T cells and chemical hapten exposure. TCRdb fed the RACE reads into MiXCR, producing one record per CDR3 protein. The sample includes around 340,000 distinct CDR3 sequences, around 6.9% of them seen just once. Time point described: patch test 1, 2 weeks after DPC sensitization. Noted treatment: therapeutic diphenylcyclopropenone sensitization with weekly scalp DPC. Material: whole blood, obtained in connection with sensitization to the hapten diphenylcyclopropenone (DPC). Receptor source: a woman between 18 and 29 years old with alopecia areata. Some clones in this sample may be carry-over from other donors' samples.

This clonotype was counted at least ten times. The chain couples TRBV6-2 or TRBV6-3 to TRBJ2-6; no reliable D call. The CDR3 extends over 15 amino acids. The V gene lost 5 bases and the J gene lost 4 bases, with 12 bases spanning the gap. CDR1 and CDR2 from the germline V gene are MNHEY and SVGEGT. The CDR3 DNA sequence: TGTGCCAGCAGTCGGAGTTTGCCCGGGGCCAACGTCCTGACTTTC. Amino acids: CASSRSLPGANVLTF.

The sample holds many counts of this clonotype. The chain has TRBV7-3 and TRBJ2-6, with D possibly being TRBD1 (5 bases). The CDR3 sequence is 15 residues long. The V gene's germline CDR1 is SGHTA and CDR2 FQGTGA. Trimming pared 2 bases from V and 3 bases from J, leaving 8 bases between. The CDR3 sequence: CASSLQGLGANVLTF. As DNA, the CDR3 is TGTGCCAGCAGCTTACAGGGCCTTGGGGCCAACGTCCTGACTTTC.

This clonotype came up a few times. The V and J genes are TRBV5-1 and TRBJ1-1, with a possible D match to TRBD1 (6 bases). The CDR3 has 14 amino acids. V was cut by 1 base and J by 4 bases, with 11 bases left in between. Germline V CDR1 and CDR2: SGHRS, YFSETQ. In DNA form, the CDR3 reads TGCGCCAGCAGCTTGACCAGGGGATTCACTGAAGCTTTCTTT. The encoded protein is CASSLTRGFTEAFF.

This chain connects TRBV25-1 to TRBJ1-3; 9 positions match TRBD1. V shed 3 bases and J 1 base; nucleotides not matched to a gene: 4. CDR1 and CDR2 from the germline V gene are MGHDK and SYGVNS. The CDR3 covers 16 residues. CDR3 sequence reads: CASSERTGVSGNTIYF. CDR3 in DNA: TGTGCCAGCAGTGAGAGGACAGGGGTATCTGGAAACACCATATATTTT. The full variable domain, its missing parts supplied by reference TRBV25-1 and TRBJ1-3, is EADIYQTPRYLVIGTGKKITLECSQTMGHDKMYWYQQDPGMELHLIHYSYGVNSTEKGDLSSESTVSRIRTEHFPLTLESARPSHTSQYLCASSERTGVSGNTIYFGEGSWLTVV.

This clonotype was counted ten times or more. The rearrangement links TRBV18 to TRBJ2-1; tentative D call: TRBD2 (6 bases). Trimming removed 0 bases at V and 10 bases at J, with 13 bases between. The CDR3 is 14 residues long. The germline gives CDR1 KGHSH, CDR2 LQKENI. CDR3: CASSPPIAEREQFF. CDR3 coding DNA: TGTGCCAGCTCACCACCGATAGCGGAGAGGGAGCAGTTCTTC.

The chain recombines TRBV6-1 with TRBJ1-4; 7 bases line up with TRBD1. The germline CDR1 and CDR2 sequences are MNHNS and SASEGT. The CDR3 has 14 residues. The J segment lost 10 bases and the V segment lost 1 base, leaving 6 bases of the junction unmatched. In DNA form, the CDR3 reads TGTGCCAGCAGTGAAGGAGGGGACAGCTTAAAACTGTTTTTT. It specifies CASSEGGDSLKLFF.

This clonotype appeared a few times. This chain connects TRBV6-6 to TRBJ2-5, with TRBD1 matching over 8 bases. The germline gives CDR1 MNHNY, CDR2 SVGAGI (reference sequence). J gave up 13 bases and V 5 bases, and 9 bases lay outside the gene matches. The CDR3 has 12 amino acids. The CDR3 loop is CASSPGTGRSYF. As DNA, the CDR3 is TGTGCCAGCAGTCCTGGGACAGGACGTTCGTACTTC.

This clonotype was seen a handful of times. The V and J genes are TRBV6-5 and TRBJ2-5; D may correspond to TRBD1 or TRBD2 (6 bases each). The V end lost 5 bases, the J end lost 5 bases, and 15 bases lay between the germline ends. Germline values: CDR1 MNHEY, CDR2 SVGAGI. The CDR3 covers 14 residues. CDR3 nucleotide sequence: TGTGCCAGCAGTCTCCTAACGGGGGCCGAGACCCAGTACTTC. This translates into CASSLLTGAETQYF.

The chain has TRBV18 and TRBJ1-4; a weak D match, TRBD1 (6 bases). CDR1 and CDR2 from the germline V gene are KGHSH and LQKENI. This CDR3 region has 14 residues. Trimming stripped 1 base from V and 3 bases from J, with 6 bases between. The CDR3 here is CASSPQGANEKLFF. The CDR3 coding sequence is TGTGCCAGCTCACCACAGGGGGCTAATGAAAAACTGTTTTTT.

The sample holds many counts of this clonotype. J is TRBJ2-3 and V is TRBV28; TRBD1 is a possible D gene (5 bases). This CDR3 spans 17 amino acids. V was clipped by 5 bases and J by 0 bases, with 18 bases between them. Germline V lookup: CDR1 MDHEN, CDR2 SYDVKM. The CDR3 loop reads CASSTPLGHPSTDTQYF. The DNA of the CDR3 is TGTGCCAGCAGTACCCCCCTTGGACACCCTAGCACAGATACGCAGTATTTT.